The next 27 T cell receptor beta chains were all read from a single sample in a study of human T cells and chemical hapten exposure. TCRdb processed the RACE reads anew with MiXCR; each CDR3 protein has one entry. The table lists around 80,000 distinct CDR3 sequences, over 6.5% of them singletons. Time point reported: healthy volunteer bleed at 6 weeks. Whole blood, unfractionated, served as the material for total RNA extraction. Sequences were obtained from whole blood. All receptors derive from a male donor in good health. Some clones in this sample may be carry-over from other donors' samples.

CDR3 residues: CASSVGLAQGTDTQYF. The CDR3 coding sequence is TGCGCCAGCAGCGTAGGACTAGCCCAAGGCACAGATACGCAGTATTTT. V is TRBV5-1 and J is TRBJ2-3; 8 bases fit TRBD2. The CDR3 is made up of 16 amino acids. Germline CDR1 reads SGHRS; CDR2 reads YFSETQ. Unmatched junction bases numbered 8, after V lost 4 bases and J lost 1 base. The full variable domain, in which reference TRBV5-1 and TRBJ2-3 provide the parts outside the CDR3, is KAGVTQTPRYLIKTRGQQVTLSCSPISGHRSVSWYQQTPGQGLQFLFEYFSETQRNKGNFPGRFSGRQFSNSRSEMNVSTLELGDSALYLCASSVGLAQGTDTQYFGPGTRLTVL.

The chain couples TRBV20-1 to TRBJ1-5, with a possible D match to TRBD1 (6 bases). This CDR3 region has 15 residues. The V gene lost 0 bases and the J gene lost 6 bases, with 15 bases spanning the gap. Germline V gene data show CDR1 as DFQATT and CDR2 as SNEGSKA (reference sequence). The DNA for the CDR3 is TGCAGTGCTAGAGATCCGGCAGGGGTGGGTCAGCCCCAGCATTTT. Protein: CSARDPAGVGQPQHF.

The rearrangement joins TRBV19 to TRBJ1-5; D unclear. The CDR3 spans 14 residues. The germline V gene encodes CDR1 LNHDA and CDR2 SQIVND (reference sequence). V was cut by 1 base and J by 0 bases, with 4 bases left in between. CDR3 bases: TGTGCCAGTAGTATAGCGGATAGCAATCAGCCCCAGCATTTT. Encoded protein: CASSIADSNQPQHF.

The chain recombines TRBV25-1 with TRBJ2-1; D assignment may be TRBD1 or TRBD2 (5 bases each). The CDR3 loop spans 18 amino acids. V lost 7 bases, J lost 1 base, and 23 bases lay in between. Germline CDR1 and CDR2: MGHDK and SYGVNS. The CDR3 loop reads CASTSIEGTDGSYNEQFF. In DNA form, the CDR3 reads TGTGCCAGCACCTCCATAGAGGGGACGGACGGGTCCTACAATGAGCAGTTCTTC.

This clonotype was counted a few times. The chain recombines TRBV6-5 with TRBJ1-1; 7 bases are shared with TRBD1. This CDR3 has 14 amino acids. V dropped 8 bases and J dropped 7; count of bases not matched to a gene: 13. The germline V gene encodes CDR1 MNHEY and CDR2 SVGAGI. CDR3 bases: TGTGCCAGCCTTGTGGAGAGGGGGCAGGGTGAAGCTTTCTTT. It translates to CASLVERGQGEAFF.

The chain is built from TRBV7-2 and TRBJ2-1; tentatively, D is TRBD2 (6 bases). Germline V gene lookup returns CDR1 SGHTA and CDR2 FQGNSA. The CDR3 extends over 12 amino acids. Trimming took 6 bases from V and 7 from J, leaving 10 bases between them. CDR3: CASRGSGNEQFF. The DNA for the CDR3 is TGTGCCAGCAGGGGTAGCGGAAATGAGCAGTTCTTC.

This clonotype was seen ten or more times. V gene TRBV6-2 or TRBV6-3 combines with J gene TRBJ1-1; no clear D. The V gene's germline CDR1 is MNHEY and CDR2 SVGEGT. Trimming left V 6 bases short and J 12 bases short, with 17 bases between. This CDR3 contains 12 residues. The CDR3 sequence: CASSGGSWRTFF. For the CDR3, the DNA is TGTGCCAGCAGCGGCGGGTCATGGAGGACTTTCTTT.

The chain has TRBV6-6 and TRBJ1-1, with unresolved D. The germline CDR1 and CDR2 sequences are MNHNY and SVGAGI (reference sequence). The CDR3 is made up of 14 amino acids. Trimming took off 0 bases at V and 7 bases at J, with 12 bases between the two ends. The CDR3 coding sequence is TGTGCCAGCAGTTACTCGAAGTATGGAGATGAAGCTTTCTTT. This encodes CASSYSKYGDEAFF.

This clonotype has a handful of counts. The chain combines TRBV20-1 with TRBJ1-1, with TRBD1 identical over 9 bases. Germline CDR1 is DFQATT and CDR2 is SNEGSKA (reference sequence). The CDR3 is made up of 15 amino acids. V gave up 0 bases and J gave up 4 bases; unmatched junction bases: 6. CDR3 loop: CSARDLTGGFTEAFF. The CDR3 nucleotides are TGCAGTGCTAGAGACCTGACAGGGGGATTCACTGAAGCTTTCTTT.

There are a few counts of this clonotype. V usage is TRBV6-5 and J usage is TRBJ1-5; D uncertain. V lost 5 bases to trimming and J lost 3 bases, with 11 bases between them. Germline lookup yields CDR1 MNHEY and CDR2 SVGAGI. CDR3 size: 14 residues. The CDR3 bases are TGTGCCAGCAGTGTAGGGCGGGCCAATCAGCCCCAGCATTTT. It specifies CASSVGRANQPQHF.

This clonotype was seen more than once but under ten times. This chain uses TRBV27 with TRBJ2-7, with D uncertain. V was shortened by 5 bases and J by 0 bases, with 8 bases between the two germline ends. This CDR3 spans 13 amino acids. Germline CDR1 and CDR2: MNHEY and SMNVEV (reference sequence). In nucleotides, the CDR3 is TGTGCCAGCAGTCCTCCTAACTCCTACGAGCAGTACTTC. Translated: CASSPPNSYEQYF.

In this sample, this clonotype turned up many times. In nucleotides, the CDR3 is TGTGCCAGCAGCCACCAGACAGGCCATGGCTACACCTTC. Translating gives CASSHQTGHGYTF. The chain combines TRBV7-3 with TRBJ1-2; D possibly corresponds to TRBD1 (6 bases). The CDR3 length is 13 residues. Trimming removed 5 bases from V and 6 bases from J, with 13 bases in between. Germline CDR1 SGHTA, CDR2 FQGTGA.

The chain is built from TRBV6-5 and TRBJ2-1; no reliable D call. Germline values: CDR1 MNHEY, CDR2 SVGAGI. This CDR3 comprises 13 residues. The V and J ends lost 7 bases and 10 bases respectively, with 17 bases between them. The CDR3 loop reads CASKPQTTGEQFF. The CDR3 DNA is TGTGCCAGCAAACCGCAAACGACCGGGGAGCAGTTCTTC.

This clonotype was detected only a few times. The gene calls are TRBV7-8 and TRBJ2-7; TRBD1 agrees at 9 bases. CDR3 length: 16 amino acids. Germline-derived CDR1 and CDR2 are SGHVS and FQNEAQ. V lost 5 bases and J lost 0; bases outside the gene matches: 8. The DNA for the CDR3 is TGTGCCAGCAGCGAGTCCAGGGACAGGGCCTCCTACGAGCAGTACTTC. Amino acids: CASSESRDRASYEQYF.

The chain has TRBV12-3 or TRBV12-4 and TRBJ2-3, with unresolved D. V dropped 8 bases and J dropped 6 bases, with 12 bases sitting between them. The CDR3 is made up of 12 amino acids. The CDR3 protein is CASSARIDTQYF. Written as DNA, the CDR3 is TGTGCCAGCTCGGCCCGCATCGATACGCAGTATTTT.

The V and J genes are TRBV2 and TRBJ1-4; D gene ambiguous. Germline CDR1 and CDR2: SNHLY and FYNNEI. Trimming removed 4 bases from V and 3 bases from J, with 9 bases in between. The CDR3 is 14 amino acids. CDR3 region: CASSAGLPNEKLFF. The CDR3, as DNA: TGTGCCAGCAGTGCCGGTCTTCCTAATGAAAAACTGTTTTTT.

The gene calls are TRBV3-1 and TRBJ2-3; TRBD2 aligns across 10 bases. J gave up 2 bases and V 4 bases, and 6 bases lay outside the gene matches. CDR1 and CDR2 from the germline V gene are LGHDT and YNNKEL (reference sequence). The CDR3 totals 16 residues. The CDR3 sequence: CASSPGTSVNTDTQYF. The CDR3 DNA sequence: TGTGCCAGCAGCCCGGGGACTAGCGTAAACACAGATACGCAGTATTTT.

There are many counts of this clonotype. V usage is TRBV6-5 and J usage is TRBJ2-2; D may be TRBD1 or TRBD2 (5 bases each). Trimming removed 0 bases at V and 7 bases at J, with 9 bases between. The germline CDR1 and CDR2 sequences are MNHEY and SVGAGI. The length of the CDR3 is 14 residues. CDR3 region: CASSYSGTSGELFF. In nucleotides, the CDR3 is TGTGCCAGCAGTTACTCAGGGACGAGCGGGGAGCTGTTTTTT.

The chain uses TRBV7-8 and TRBJ1-1; D may be TRBD1 (5 bases). Germline V gene data show CDR1 as SGHVS and CDR2 as FQNEAQ. This CDR3 region has 15 residues. V lost 0 bases, J lost 7 bases, and 15 bases lay in between. The DNA for the CDR3 is TGTGCCAGCAGCTTAGCGAGTGTGCGGGGGGGTGAAGCTTTCTTT. This sequence encodes CASSLASVRGGEAFF.

Only a few counts were recorded for this clonotype. The rearrangement uses TRBV4-2 and TRBJ1-2; D might be TRBD1 (5 bases). CDR3 length: 15 residues. Trimming left V 0 bases short and J 6 bases short, with 14 bases between. Germline assignment: CDR1 LGHNA and CDR2 YNFKEQ. CDR3 in DNA: TGTGCCAGCAGCCAAGACCCAGGGACTGAGGATGGCTACACCTTC. It is translated as CASSQDPGTEDGYTF.

The sample holds many counts of this clonotype. The chain carries TRBV27 and TRBJ2-3; TRBD1 or TRBD2 may be the D gene (5 bases each). Trimming shortened V by 8 bases and J by 2 bases, and 11 bases separated the two germline ends. This CDR3 spans 13 amino acids. The germline V gene encodes CDR1 MNHEY and CDR2 SMNVEV (reference sequence). The CDR3 DNA is TGTGCCAGCCGGGGCACAGTCACAGATACGCAGTATTTT. Amino acids: CASRGTVTDTQYF.

The rearrangement joins TRBV12-3 or TRBV12-4 to TRBJ1-5, with no clear D. CDR3 size: 15 residues. V gave up 2 bases and J gave up 0 bases, with 8 bases separating them. CDR3 bases: TGTGCCAGCAGTTTACGCCAGGCTAGCAATCAGCCCCAGCATTTT. This encodes CASSLRQASNQPQHF.

This clonotype was found many times. The chain carries TRBV6-2 or TRBV6-3 and TRBJ1-2, with D tentatively TRBD1 (5 bases). The CDR3 is made up of 13 amino acids. Germline assignment: CDR1 MNHEY and CDR2 SVGEGT. V was clipped by 6 bases and J by 3 bases, with 11 bases between them. The CDR3 protein is CASSSDSYYGYTF. In DNA, the CDR3 is TGTGCCAGCAGCTCAGACAGCTACTATGGCTACACCTTC.

Ten or more counts support this clonotype. The chain links TRBV6-1 to TRBJ1-1; D gene unclear. The germline gives CDR1 MNHNS, CDR2 SASEGT. V lost 1 base and J 0 bases, leaving 6 bases between the germline ends. This CDR3 region has 14 residues. This CDR3 reads CASSEDGLNTEAFF. The CDR3 nucleotides read TGTGCCAGCAGTGAAGACGGACTGAACACTGAAGCTTTCTTT.

The sample holds a few counts of this clonotype. This chain joins TRBV5-1 and TRBJ2-7; 12 nucleotides match TRBD2. Trimming cost V 4 bases and J 6 bases; bases outside gene matches: 11. Germline V gene sequence: CDR1 SGHRS, CDR2 YFSETQ. This CDR3 contains 16 residues. In DNA form, the CDR3 reads TGCGCCAGCAGCCTGAGTCTAGCGGGAGGGCCGGCCGAGCAGTACTTC. The encoded protein is CASSLSLAGGPAEQYF. Using reference TRBV5-1 and TRBJ2-7 for the parts outside the CDR3, the full variable domain is KAGVTQTPRYLIKTRGQQVTLSCSPISGHRSVSWYQQTPGQGLQFLFEYFSETQRNKGNFPGRFSGRQFSNSRSEMNVSTLELGDSALYLCASSLSLAGGPAEQYFGPGTRLTVT.

This clonotype came up a few times. This chain connects TRBV6-1 to TRBJ1-5; D gene uncertain. CDR1 and CDR2 from the germline V gene are MNHNS and SASEGT. This CDR3 is built from 13 residues. With 3 bases removed from V and 0 bases from J, the gap between germline ends came to 3 bases. DNA for the CDR3: TGTGCCAGCAGTGATGATAGCAATCAGCCCCAGCATTTT. Residues: CASSDDSNQPQHF.

The rearrangement joins TRBV2 to TRBJ2-1; 10 bases agree with TRBD2. The germline V gene has CDR1 SNHLY and CDR2 FYNNEI. This CDR3 contains 15 residues. Trimming cost V 3 bases and J 6 bases; bases outside gene matches: 5. The CDR3 here is CASSDLAGACNEQFF. CDR3 DNA sequence: TGTGCCAGCAGTGACCTAGCGGGAGCCTGCAATGAGCAGTTCTTC.